This entry lists 28 T cell receptor beta chains sequenced from one sample in a study of shared clonotypes between healthy human individuals. Sequencing used immunoSEQ multiplex PCR; TCRdb keeps in-frame clones, though not all of them. The table lists some 2,500,000 clones, 85% to 95% of them singletons. Sequenced input: naive CD4+ T cells from PBMCs. Subset in this sample: CD45RA+ positively selected. These receptors all come from a young man in good health. Some clones in this sample may be carry-over from other donors' samples.

This chain links TRBV7-8 with TRBJ2-7, with D tentatively TRBD1 or TRBD2 (5 bases each). The CDR3 runs to 16 residues. Deletions cut 5 bases from V and 2 bases from J, with 19 bases between. Germline loops: CDR1 SGHVS, CDR2 FQNEAQ. This chain's CDR3 is CASSTRDVSSPYEQYF. The CDR3 region has the DNA TGTGCCAGCAGCACCAGGGACGTAAGCTCCCCCTACGAGCAGTACTTC.

The chain carries TRBV5-1 and TRBJ2-2; 7 nucleotides match TRBD1. With 4 bases clipped from V and 1 base from J, the junction kept 7 bases outside the gene matches. The CDR3 contains 16 residues. Germline CDR1 and CDR2: SGHRS and YFSETQ. CDR3 loop: CASSPQGEGNTGELFF. CDR3 bases: TGCGCCAGCAGCCCGCAGGGGGAAGGGAACACCGGGGAGCTGTTTTTT.

The chain links TRBV4-2 to TRBJ2-7, with TRBD2 as a possible D gene (7 bases). Trimming removed 4 bases from V and 2 bases from J, with 18 bases in between. The CDR3 contains 16 residues. CDR1 LGHNA and CDR2 YNFKEQ come from the germline V gene. The CDR3 region is CASSPKGGPLAYEQYF. CDR3 coding DNA: TGTGCCAGCAGCCCTAAGGGGGGGCCCCTCGCCTACGAGCAGTACTTC.

The chain combines TRBV28 with TRBJ1-2; D unresolved. The germline V and J ends were trimmed by 1 base and 8 bases, with 11 bases remaining between them. Germline CDR1 is MDHEN and CDR2 is SYDVKM. This CDR3 contains 13 residues. The CDR3 DNA reads TGTGCCAGCAGTTTATACGACACGCGAGGCTACACCTTC. It is translated as CASSLYDTRGYTF.

This chain connects TRBV10-3 to TRBJ2-1; 9 nucleotides match TRBD2. V shed 8 bases, J shed 5 bases, and the junction held 19 bases outside the gene matches. Germline loops: CDR1 ENHRY, CDR2 SYGVKD. The CDR3 consists of 18 residues. The CDR3 region is CAIDKGGRARRKDNEQFF. In nucleotides, the CDR3 is TGTGCCATCGACAAGGGCGGGAGGGCCCGTAGGAAGGACAATGAGCAGTTCTTC.

The V gene is TRBV29-1, the J gene TRBJ1-2, with a possible D match to TRBD1 (6 bases). The CDR3 contains 12 residues. Germline V gene data show CDR1 as SQVTM and CDR2 as ANQGSEA. Trimming stripped 3 bases from V and 10 bases from J, with 15 bases between. The CDR3 here is CSVDGSQGTYTF. The CDR3 DNA sequence: TGCAGCGTTGACGGAAGTCAGGGGACCTACACCTTC. The whole variable domain, remainder taken from reference TRBV29-1 and TRBJ1-2, is SAVISQKPSRDICQRGTSLTIQCQVDSQVTMMFWYRQQPGQSLTLIATANQGSEATYESGFVIDKFPISRPNLTFSTLTVSNMSPEDSSIYLCSVDGSQGTYTFGSGTRLTVV.

The rearrangement links TRBV10-3 to TRBJ1-1; the D is unclear. Germline V CDR1 and CDR2: ENHRY, SYGVKD. V was clipped by 5 bases and J by 0 bases, with 7 bases between them. The CDR3 loop spans 13 amino acids. The CDR3: CAISQNMNTEAFF. The DNA of the CDR3 is TGTGCCATCAGTCAGAACATGAACACTGAAGCTTTCTTT.

The genes are TRBV5-4 and TRBJ2-7; 12 bases map to TRBD2. The V and J ends lost 4 bases and 5 bases, in that order; junction bases with no gene match: 7. Looked up from germline, CDR1 is SGHNT and CDR2 is YYREEE (reference sequence). The CDR3 loop spans 15 amino acids. CDR3 DNA sequence: TGTGCCAGCAGCCCAAAGACTAGCGGGAGAAACGAGCAGTACTTC. This gives the protein CASSPKTSGRNEQYF.

The rearrangement links TRBV9 to TRBJ1-4; no reliable D call. CDR1 SGDLS and CDR2 YYNGEE come from the germline V gene. Trimming left V 0 bases short and J 7 bases short, with 19 bases between. The CDR3 loop spans 17 amino acids. CDR3 in amino acids: CASSVDRVEGKGEKLFF. The DNA of the CDR3 is TGTGCCAGCAGCGTAGACCGGGTGGAGGGAAAGGGTGAAAAACTGTTTTTT.

The V call is TRBV27, the J call TRBJ1-5; D unresolved. The germline V gene encodes CDR1 MNHEY and CDR2 SMNVEV (reference sequence). The V end was cut by 10 bases, the J end by 2 bases, with 12 bases between. This CDR3 has 13 residues. CDR3 amino acids: CATGRLGNQPQHF. The CDR3 DNA is TGTGCCACAGGACGTTTAGGCAATCAGCCCCAGCATTTT.

On this clone itself: A read error may produce the germline difference seen at one junction end. J is TRBJ2-1 and V is TRBV4-2, with D perhaps matching TRBD2 (5 bases). The germline V gene encodes CDR1 LGHNA and CDR2 YNFKEQ. The CDR3 totals 16 residues. CDR3 residues: CASSRESHASSNEQFF. CDR3 DNA: TGTGCCAGCAGCCGGGAGAGCCATGCCTCCTCCAATGAGCAGTTCTTC.

The chain couples TRBV5-1 to TRBJ1-2; a weak D match, TRBD1 (5 bases). The CDR3 consists of 14 residues. Germline V gene sequence: CDR1 SGHRS, CDR2 YFSETQ. V lost 6 bases and J lost 8, with 20 bases in between. CDR3 nucleotide sequence: TGCGCCAGCACCCCCAGTTCAGGGTTTGACGGCTACACCTTC. Translation gives CASTPSSGFDGYTF.

The rearrangement links TRBV5-1 to TRBJ1-4; tentative D call: TRBD1 (5 bases). The V gene lost 0 bases and the J gene lost 6 bases, with 15 bases spanning the gap. The CDR3 has 16 amino acids. Germline V lookup: CDR1 SGHRS, CDR2 YFSETQ. CDR3 in amino acids: CASSLDLGRGDEKLFF. The CDR3 DNA sequence: TGCGCCAGCAGCTTGGATTTGGGACGGGGTGATGAAAAACTGTTTTTT.

The V gene is TRBV25-1, the J gene TRBJ1-5, with D maybe TRBD1 (6 bases). CDR1 and CDR2 from the germline V gene are MGHDK and SYGVNS. The CDR3 extends over 13 amino acids. Trimming pared 5 bases from V and 3 bases from J, leaving 8 bases between. DNA of the CDR3: TGTGCCAGCAGTTCAGGGGCCAATCAGCCCCAGCATTTT. Encoded protein: CASSSGANQPQHF.

This rearrangement joins TRBV6-1 to TRBJ2-7; D remains unclear. From germline, CDR1 is MNHNS and CDR2 SASEGT. CDR3 size: 12 residues. Deletions cut 7 bases from V and 4 bases from J, with 11 bases between. CDR3 nucleotide sequence: TGTGCCAGCATGGTCAAAACTTACGAGCAGTACTTC. Its translation: CASMVKTYEQYF.

V and J are TRBV10-2 and TRBJ1-5; D remains ambiguous. Per the germline V gene, CDR1 is WSHSY and CDR2 is SAAADI. V was clipped by 8 bases and J by 0 bases, with 14 bases between them. This CDR3 contains 15 residues. CDR3 bases: TGCGCCAGCGCCCTGAACTCGGGTAGCAATCAGCCCCAGCATTTT. It specifies CASALNSGSNQPQHF.

CDR3 in amino acids: CASTPSPGGTYEQYF. DNA for the CDR3: TGTGCCAGCACCCCCTCACCAGGAGGGACTTACGAGCAGTACTTC. The rearrangement uses TRBV6-1 and TRBJ2-7; tentative D call: TRBD2 (6 bases). The V end lost 7 bases, the J end lost 4 bases, and 20 bases lay between the germline ends. This CDR3 is 15 amino acids long. Germline V lookup: CDR1 MNHNS, CDR2 SASEGT.

This clone was recorded only once. The gene calls are TRBV27 and TRBJ2-1, with 7 bases that match TRBD1. This CDR3 spans 16 amino acids. V trimming: 7 bases; J trimming: 2 bases; junction bases outside the gene matches: 11. Looked up from germline, CDR1 is MNHEY and CDR2 is SMNVEV (reference sequence). CDR3 DNA sequence: TGTGCCAGCACTCTACTGGGACAGACCCCCTACAATGAGCAGTTCTTC. Protein: CASTLLGQTPYNEQFF.

The V call is TRBV6-6, the J call TRBJ2-1; 7 bases match TRBD2. Germline V gene sequence: CDR1 MNHNY, CDR2 SVGAGI (reference sequence). J was trimmed by 5 bases and V by 5 bases; bases with no gene match: 3. CDR3 size: 13 residues. CDR3 amino acids: CASSAGRDNEQFF. The CDR3 DNA is TGTGCCAGCAGTGCAGGGAGGGACAATGAGCAGTTCTTC.

The gene calls are TRBV9 and TRBJ1-3; D uncertain. The germline gives CDR1 SGDLS, CDR2 YYNGEE. The CDR3 covers 12 residues. Trimming stripped 6 bases from V and 8 bases from J, with 12 bases between. CDR3 region: CASNCCEYTIYF. The DNA for the CDR3 is TGTGCCAGCAATTGTTGTGAATACACCATATATTTT.

The V call is TRBV9, the J call TRBJ2-1; D is perhaps TRBD2 (6 bases). The germline V and J ends were trimmed by 0 bases and 2 bases, with 15 bases remaining between them. From germline, CDR1 is SGDLS and CDR2 YYNGEE. The CDR3 covers 17 residues. The CDR3 sequence is CASSVAMSGGAYNEQFF. DNA for the CDR3: TGTGCCAGCAGCGTAGCCATGTCCGGGGGAGCCTACAATGAGCAGTTCTTC. The complete variable domain, with remaining parts taken from reference TRBV9 and TRBJ2-1, reads DSGVTQTPKHLITATGQRVTLRCSPRSGDLSVYWYQQSLDQGLQFLIQYYNGEERAKGNILERFSAQQFPDLHSELNLSSLELGDSALYFCASSVAMSGGAYNEQFFGPGTRLTVL.

The chain uses TRBV27 and TRBJ2-1; TRBD1 matches 7 bases. In germline, CDR1 is MNHEY, CDR2 SMNVEV (reference sequence). The J segment lost 6 bases and the V segment lost 6 bases, leaving 8 bases of the junction unmatched. The CDR3 sequence is 14 residues long. CDR3 residues: CASRRQGVGNEQFF. The CDR3 bases are TGTGCCAGCAGACGACAGGGTGTGGGCAATGAGCAGTTCTTC.

As for this clone: Other DNA sequences in the sample encode the same CDR3. CDR3 loop: CASSLQGTQETQYF. CDR3 bases: TGTGCCAGCAGCTTACAGGGGACGCAAGAGACCCAGTACTTC. This sequence joins TRBV5-4 and TRBJ2-5, with 7 bases matching TRBD1. CDR3 length equals 14 residues. Per the germline V gene, CDR1 is SGHNT and CDR2 is YYREEE (reference sequence). With V trimmed by 2 bases and J by 2 bases, 3 bases remained unmatched. The full variable domain, rest sourced from reference TRBV5-4 and TRBJ2-5, is ETGVTQSPTHLIKTRGQQVTLRCSSQSGHNTVSWYQQALGQGPQFIFQYYREEENGRGNFPPRFSGLQFPNYSSELNVNALELDDSALYLCASSLQGTQETQYFGPGTRLLVL.

The V call is TRBV18, the J call TRBJ2-5, with D possibly being TRBD2 (5 bases). The CDR3 covers 14 residues. Germline lookup yields CDR1 KGHSH and CDR2 LQKENI. The V end lost 3 bases, the J end lost 2 bases, and 10 bases lay between the germline ends. In DNA form, the CDR3 reads TGTGCCAGCTCACCCGGACTCAATCAAGAGACCCAGTACTTC. Amino acid sequence: CASSPGLNQETQYF.

V usage is TRBV7-6 and J usage is TRBJ1-4; no clear D. The CDR3 is made up of 14 amino acids. V dropped 4 bases and J dropped 8 bases, with 14 bases sitting between them. Germline CDR1 reads SGHVS; CDR2 reads FNYEAQ. CDR3: CASSSRRVGEKLFF. CDR3 nucleotide sequence: TGTGCCAGCAGCTCTAGACGTGTTGGGGAAAAACTGTTTTTT.

This chain uses TRBV7-9 with TRBJ2-7; 7 nucleotides agree with TRBD2. CDR1 and CDR2 (germline): SEHNR, FQNEAQ (reference sequence). There are 13 residues in the CDR3. V gave up 2 bases and J gave up 7 bases; unmatched junction bases: 5. CDR3 nucleotide sequence: TGTGCCAGCAGCTTAACGGGGGGATTAGAGCAGTACTTC. This codes for CASSLTGGLEQYF.

The chain recombines TRBV7-6 with TRBJ2-3; 12 nucleotides match TRBD2. The germline V gene encodes CDR1 SGHVS and CDR2 FNYEAQ. The CDR3 consists of 15 residues. V trimming: 5 bases; J trimming: 2 bases; junction bases outside the gene matches: 2. DNA of the CDR3: TGTGCCAGCAGCCGACTAGCGGGAGTCACAGATACGCAGTATTTT. Amino acids: CASSRLAGVTDTQYF. Variable domain in full (rest from reference TRBV7-6 and TRBJ2-3): GAGVSQSPRYKVTKRGQDVALRCDPISGHVSLYWYRQALGQGPEFLTYFNYEAQQDKSGLPNDRFSAERPEGSISTLTIQRTEQRDSAMYRCASSRLAGVTDTQYFGPGTRLTVL.

This chain connects TRBV5-1 to TRBJ1-2, with D possibly matching TRBD1 (5 bases). Germline CDR1 is SGHRS and CDR2 is YFSETQ. The CDR3 runs to 13 residues. Trimming pared 7 bases from V and 5 bases from J, leaving 15 bases between. CDR3 loop: CASHSGQGYGYTF. CDR3 coding DNA: TGCGCCAGCCACTCAGGGCAAGGGTATGGCTACACCTTC.